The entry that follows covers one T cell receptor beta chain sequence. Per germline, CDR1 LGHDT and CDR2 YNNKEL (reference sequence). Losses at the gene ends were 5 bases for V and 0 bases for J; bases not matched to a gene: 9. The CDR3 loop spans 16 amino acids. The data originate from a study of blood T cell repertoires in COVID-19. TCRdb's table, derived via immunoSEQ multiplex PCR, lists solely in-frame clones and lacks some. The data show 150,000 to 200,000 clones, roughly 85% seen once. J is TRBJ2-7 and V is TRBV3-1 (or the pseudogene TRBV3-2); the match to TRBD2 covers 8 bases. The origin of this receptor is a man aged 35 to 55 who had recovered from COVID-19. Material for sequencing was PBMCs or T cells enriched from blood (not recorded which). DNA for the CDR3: TGTGCCAGCAGCTCTCGGGGGGGGTACAACTCCTACGAGCAGTACTTC. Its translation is CASSSRGGYNSYEQYF.